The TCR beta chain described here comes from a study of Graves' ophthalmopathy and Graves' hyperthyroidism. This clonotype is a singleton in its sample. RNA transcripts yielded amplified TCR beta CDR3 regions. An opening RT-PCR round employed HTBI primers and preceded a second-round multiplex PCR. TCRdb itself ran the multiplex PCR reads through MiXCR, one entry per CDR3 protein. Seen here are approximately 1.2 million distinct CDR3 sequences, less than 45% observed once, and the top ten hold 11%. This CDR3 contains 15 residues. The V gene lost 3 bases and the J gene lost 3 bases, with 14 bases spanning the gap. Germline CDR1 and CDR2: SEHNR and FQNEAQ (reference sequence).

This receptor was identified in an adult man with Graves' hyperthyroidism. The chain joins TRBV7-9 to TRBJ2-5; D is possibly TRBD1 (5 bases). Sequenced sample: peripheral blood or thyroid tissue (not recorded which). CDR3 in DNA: TGTGCCAGCAGCTTGCAGGGATCTAGGGAAGAGACCCAGTACTTC. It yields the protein CASSLQGSREETQYF. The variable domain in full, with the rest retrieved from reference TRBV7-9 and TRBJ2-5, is DTGVSQNPRHKITKRGQNVTFRCDPISEHNRLYWYRQTLGQGPEFLTYFQNEAQLEKSRLLSDRFSAERPKGSFSTLEIQRTEQGDSAMYLCASSLQGSREETQYFGPGTRLLVL.